This is a list of T cell receptor beta chains from one sample in a study of identical twins. TCRdb independently ran MiXCR on the 5' RACE reads; one entry per CDR3 protein. The sample includes hundreds of thousands of distinct CDR3 sequences, about 12% of them seen just once. This sample was shared with a second study, whose subject was yellow fever vaccine responses in identical twins.

The sequenced sample consisted of CD8+ T cells sorted from blood. These receptors originate from a woman in her late teens or twenties in good health. The CDR3 runs from the conserved cysteine through the conserved F or W. Each record gives: V gene, clone size, D gene, J gene, CDR3 DNA, CDR3 protein. A D gene is named only where the DNA matches it firmly. Clone size is stated in some rows and not others, as once, few, many or a class when expanded.

TRBV27	few	NA	TRBJ2-3	TGTGCCAGCAGTTTAAGGGGCGCGATAGATACGCAGTATTTT	CASSLRGAIDTQYF
TRBV20-1	few	TRBD2	TRBJ2-5	TGCAGTGCCCCTTTCGCCGGGACTAGCGGGGAAGAGACCCAGTACTTC	CSAPFAGTSGEETQYF
TRBV5-6	NA	NA	TRBJ2-2	TGTGCCAGCAGCTTGGTCCCAAAGGGGACCGGGGAGCTGTTTTTT	CASSLVPKGTGELFF
TRBV12-3/TRBV12-4	many	TRBD2	TRBJ2-5	TGTGCCAGCAGTCGACTAGCGGGAACCCAAGAGACCCAGTACTTC	CASSRLAGTQETQYF
TRBV5-1	NA	TRBD2	TRBJ2-3	TGCGCCAGCAGCTTCCGCCCTAGCGGGGTTAGCACAGATACGCAGTATTTT	CASSFRPSGVSTDTQYF
TRBV29-1	NA	NA	TRBJ1-2	TGCAGCGTTGAGCACAGGACCGGCTACACCTTC	CSVEHRTGYTF
TRBV2	NA	TRBD2	TRBJ2-1	TGTGCCAGTCCACTAGCGGGAGTACTTGGTGAGCAGTTCTTC	CASPLAGVLGEQFF
TRBV7-3	NA	TRBD2	TRBJ2-2	TGTGCCAGCAGCCCCCAGCTAGCGGGAGACACCGGGGAGCTGTTTTTT	CASSPQLAGDTGELFF
TRBV29-1	many	NA	TRBJ1-2	TGCAGCGCCCCGGCGGGGACAGGCTACACCTTC	CSAPAGTGYTF
TRBV3-1	few	NA	TRBJ1-5	TGTGCCAGCAGCCAAGGTAGGGGACAGCCCCAGCATTTT	CASSQGRGQPQHF
TRBV6-1	NA	TRBD1	TRBJ1-4	TGTGCCAGCACCGAGTGGGGTCAGGGGGCCGGAAAACTGTTTTTT	CASTEWGQGAGKLFF